The 5 T cell receptor beta chains presented below share a single source sample, sequenced in a study of technical replicates of blood from four donors. Libraries were prepared by immunoSEQ multiplex PCR; TCRdb keeps only in-frame clonotypes and omits some of them. The sample lists more than 55,000 clones, almost 95% occurring once. The sample comprised T cells isolated from PBMCs. All receptors derive from a human donor in good health.

The rearrangement uses TRBV2 and TRBJ2-3; 8 nucleotides line up with TRBD2. The V segment lost 5 bases and the J segment 4 bases; nucleotides outside the gene matches: 8. The CDR3 is made up of 15 amino acids. Germline lookup yields CDR1 SNHLY and CDR2 FYNNEI. The CDR3, as DNA: TGTGCCAGCAGTATTACGGGACTAGGGGCAGATACGCAGTATTTT. This encodes CASSITGLGADTQYF.

This rearrangement joins TRBV25-1 to TRBJ2-1, with D hard to call. Trimming took 2 bases from V and 8 from J, leaving 19 bases between them. The CDR3 totals 16 residues. Germline CDR1 MGHDK, CDR2 SYGVNS. CDR3 region: CASSESEASSSDEQFF. The CDR3, as DNA: TGTGCCAGCAGTGAAAGTGAAGCAAGTTCGAGCGATGAGCAGTTCTTC.

The chain carries TRBV13 and TRBJ1-3; D is unclear. V was cut by 5 bases and J by 3 bases, with 14 bases left in between. Germline CDR1 PRHDT, CDR2 FYEKMQ (reference sequence). This CDR3 has 15 residues. The DNA of the CDR3 is TGTGCCAGCAGCCCCTCCCCGGGTTTTGGAAACACCATATATTTT. Translating it yields CASSPSPGFGNTIYF.

This clone appeared once. The gene calls are TRBV27 and TRBJ2-7; unclear D gene. CDR3 length equals 12 residues. Per germline, CDR1 MNHEY and CDR2 SMNVEV (reference sequence). V was shortened by 8 bases and J by 4 bases, with 12 bases between the two germline ends. The CDR3 protein is CASSSVGYEQYF. Written as DNA, the CDR3 is TGTGCCAGCTCCTCGGTTGGTTACGAGCAGTACTTC.

This clone was recorded once. The CDR3 DNA reads TGCGCCAGCAGCCCTGGACAGGTAACGATCTCTGGAAACACCATATATTTT. Translation gives CASSPGQVTISGNTIYF. The rearrangement uses TRBV5-1 and TRBJ1-3, with 7 bases lining up with TRBD1. The CDR3 has 17 residues. In germline, CDR1 is SGHRS, CDR2 YFSETQ. V was pared by 4 bases and J by 0 bases, with 10 bases of the junction left unmatched. Full variable domain (remainder filled in from reference TRBV5-1 and TRBJ1-3): KAGVTQTPRYLIKTRGQQVTLSCSPISGHRSVSWYQQTPGQGLQFLFEYFSETQRNKGNFPGRFSGRQFSNSRSEMNVSTLELGDSALYLCASSPGQVTISGNTIYFGEGSWLTVV.